This is a list of T cell receptor beta chains from one sample in a study of human T cells and chemical hapten exposure. TCRdb independently ran MiXCR on the RACE reads; one entry per CDR3 protein. The sample lists 150,000 to 200,000 distinct CDR3 sequences, 20% to 25% occurring once. Sequencing was performed on whole blood, taken in connection with sensitization to the hapten diphenylcyclopropenone (DPC). The receptor set was obtained from a woman between 45 and 65 years old with alopecia areata. Some clones in this sample may be carry-over from other donors' samples. CDR3s include the opening cysteine and the closing phenylalanine or tryptophan. Each record gives: clone size, J gene, V gene, D gene, CDR3 DNA, CDR3 protein. A D gene is named only where the DNA matches it firmly. A row's size may be missing; if present it is once, few, many or a size class.

few,TRBJ2-3,TRBV28,TRBD2,TGTGCCAGCAGCAGGCTAGCGGGAACAGCTAGCACAGATACGCAGTATTTT,CASSRLAGTASTDTQYF
few,TRBJ2-3,TRBV29-1,TRBD1,TGCAGCGTGGGACAGGGTAGCACAGATACGCAGTATTTT,CSVGQGSTDTQYF
few,TRBJ2-1,TRBV29-1,.,TGCAGCGGACAGCGGATCACCGTCAATGAGCAGTTCTTC,CSGQRITVNEQFF
few,TRBJ2-1,TRBV6-1,.,TGTGCCAGCAGGGATTACACAGGGCAGGTTAATGAGCAGTTCTTC,CASRDYTGQVNEQFF
few,TRBJ1-2,TRBV6-5,.,TGTGCCAGCAGTCCGACCCCATCAGGGAACTATGGCTACACCTTC,CASSPTPSGNYGYTF
.,TRBJ1-3,TRBV5-1,.,TGCGCCAGCAGCTTAGAGGTCACGCACTCTGGAAACACCATATATTTT,CASSLEVTHSGNTIYF
.,TRBJ2-6,TRBV19,TRBD1,TGTGCCAGTAGTGCATTTACAGGGGTTGGGGCCAACGTCCTGACTTTC,CASSAFTGVGANVLTF
few,TRBJ2-3,TRBV10-3,.,TGTGCCACAGGACCGTCGCCAGATACGCAGTATTTT,CATGPSPDTQYF
few,TRBJ2-1,TRBV20-1,TRBD2,TGCAGTGCTAGAGATAGGAAGACTAGCGGTTACAATGAGCAGTTCTTC,CSARDRKTSGYNEQFF
.,TRBJ2-3,TRBV20-1,.,TGCAGTGTGATCGGGGCCACCCAGGATACGCAGTATTTT,CSVIGATQDTQYF
.,TRBJ2-4,TRBV24-1,TRBD2,TGTGCCACCAGTGATTCTAGCGGGCCCAAAAACATTCAGTACTTC,CATSDSSGPKNIQYF
.,TRBJ1-3,TRBV5-6,.,TGTGCCACCAGAAACCCTCAAGGACAGATTATATCTGGAAACACCATATATTTT,CATRNPQGQIISGNTIYF
.,TRBJ2-1,TRBV3-1,TRBD2,TGTGCCAGCAGCTATAGGACTAGCGGGAGCGGTGAGCAGTTCTTC,CASSYRTSGSGEQFF
many,TRBJ1-1,TRBV29-1,TRBD1,TGCAGCGCCATGCTGGGACAGTCAACTGAAGCTTTCTTT,CSAMLGQSTEAFF
few,TRBJ2-1,TRBV12-3/TRBV12-4,TRBD2,TGTGCCAGCAGTTTGAGCGGGAGGGCCCCCTACAATGAGCAGTTCTTC,CASSLSGRAPYNEQFF
few,TRBJ1-5,TRBV5-5,.,TGTGCCAGCAGCTTAAGCGGGGGTAGGACGCCCCAGCATTTT,CASSLSGGRTPQHF
few,TRBJ2-7,TRBV6-2/TRBV6-3,TRBD2,TGTGCCAGCAGTTGGACTAGCAACTCCTACGAGCAGTACTTC,CASSWTSNSYEQYF
.,TRBJ1-6,TRBV10-3,.,TGTGCCATCAGTGAAGAGGGGCGGGTTTCACCCCTCCACTTT,CAISEEGRVSPLHF
.,TRBJ1-1,TRBV12-5,.,TGTGCTAGTGGTTTTATTAGCTTGAACACTGAAGCTTTCTTT,CASGFISLNTEAFF
.,TRBJ2-7,TRBV20-1,TRBD1,TGCAGTGCTAGCCCCGGGGACAGTTTCTACGAGCAGTACTTC,CSASPGDSFYEQYF
.,TRBJ1-6,TRBV6-4,.,TGTGCCAGCAAGGCCCTACTCAATGAGGGGCAGGGCTCCTATAATTCACCCCTCCACTTT,CASKALLNEGQGSYNSPLHF
.,TRBJ2-1,TRBV6-5,.,TGTGCCAGCAGTTACTCGTGGCGGGATTCTGAGCAGTTCTTC,CASSYSWRDSEQFF
few,TRBJ2-7,TRBV11-3,TRBD1,TGTGCCAGCAGCTTAGGGTCGGGACAGGGGGCCGTCGGGGACTTC,CASSLGSGQGAVGDF
few,TRBJ2-3,TRBV20-1,TRBD2,TGCAGTGCTAGAGAAAGGGGCGCGGGAGTCCTAGATACGCAGTATTTT,CSARERGAGVLDTQYF
.,TRBJ2-7,TRBV7-9,.,TGTGCCAGCAGTCCCGTCACCCGTCGCTTCGACGAGCAGTACTTC,CASSPVTRRFDEQYF
many,TRBJ1-6,TRBV7-9,TRBD1,TGTGCCAGCAGTTCCACCGGGACAGCGAATTCACCCCTCCACTTT,CASSSTGTANSPLHF
.,TRBJ1-2,TRBV7-8,.,TGTGCCAGCAGCATAGGAGTTGGTGACAGGCAATCCCCCTATGGCTACACCTTC,CASSIGVGDRQSPYGYTF
few,TRBJ2-5,TRBV24-1,.,TGTGCCACCAGTGATTTTGTGGGAGAGACCCAGTACTTC,CATSDFVGETQYF
few,TRBJ1-2,TRBV10-2,.,TGCGCCAGCAGTGATTCGAGGTTAAGCTATGGCTACACCTTC,CASSDSRLSYGYTF
.,TRBJ1-1,TRBV20-1,.,TGCAGTGCTAGGTTCCAGGAGAACACTGAAGCTTTCTTT,CSARFQENTEAFF
.,TRBJ2-1,TRBV2,.,TGTGCCAGCACTGAAGGGAGGACAGATAACAATGAGCAGTTCTTC,CASTEGRTDNNEQFF
.,TRBJ1-2,TRBV10-3,TRBD1,TGTGCCATCAGTAGGGACAGCTATGGCTACACCTTC,CAISRDSYGYTF
.,TRBJ2-1,TRBV13,.,TGTGCCAGCAGCTTCGGGCTAGTGAATGAGCAGTTCTTC,CASSFGLVNEQFF
many,TRBJ2-2,TRBV5-1,TRBD2,TGCGCCAGCCACGCGACTAGCGGAGCGAACACCGGGGAGCTGTTTTTT,CASHATSGANTGELFF
.,TRBJ2-1,TRBV6-2/TRBV6-3,TRBD2,TGTGCCAGCAGTTACGGTGGGCGGGAGATGTCCTACAATGAGCAGTTCTTC,CASSYGGREMSYNEQFF